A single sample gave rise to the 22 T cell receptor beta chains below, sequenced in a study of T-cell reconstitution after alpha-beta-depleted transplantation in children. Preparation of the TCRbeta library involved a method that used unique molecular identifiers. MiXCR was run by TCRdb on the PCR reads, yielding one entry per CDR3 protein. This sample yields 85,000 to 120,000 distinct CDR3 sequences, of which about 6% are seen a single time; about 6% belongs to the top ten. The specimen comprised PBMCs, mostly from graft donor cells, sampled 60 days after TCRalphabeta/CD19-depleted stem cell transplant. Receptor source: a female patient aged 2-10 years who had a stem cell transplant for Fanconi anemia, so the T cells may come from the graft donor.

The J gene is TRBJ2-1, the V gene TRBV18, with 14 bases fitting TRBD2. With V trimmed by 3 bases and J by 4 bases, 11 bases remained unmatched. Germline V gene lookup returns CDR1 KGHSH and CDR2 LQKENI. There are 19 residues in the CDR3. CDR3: CASSPPPGTSGSVYNEQFF. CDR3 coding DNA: TGTGCCAGCTCACCGCCACCGGGGACTAGCGGGAGTGTTTACAATGAGCAGTTCTTC.

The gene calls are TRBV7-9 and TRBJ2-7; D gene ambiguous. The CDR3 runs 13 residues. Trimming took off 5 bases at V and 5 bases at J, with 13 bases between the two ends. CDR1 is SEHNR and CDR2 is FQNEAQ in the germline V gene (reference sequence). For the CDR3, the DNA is TGTGCCAGCAGCGGCAGAGGTCCCCACGAGCAGTACTTC. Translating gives CASSGRGPHEQYF.

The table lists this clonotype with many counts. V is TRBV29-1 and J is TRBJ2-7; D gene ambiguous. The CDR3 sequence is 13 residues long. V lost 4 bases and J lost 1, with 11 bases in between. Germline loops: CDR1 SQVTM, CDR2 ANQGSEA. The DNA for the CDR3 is TGCAGCGTTGTAAATAGGGCGTCCTACGAGCAGTACTTC. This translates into CSVVNRASYEQYF.

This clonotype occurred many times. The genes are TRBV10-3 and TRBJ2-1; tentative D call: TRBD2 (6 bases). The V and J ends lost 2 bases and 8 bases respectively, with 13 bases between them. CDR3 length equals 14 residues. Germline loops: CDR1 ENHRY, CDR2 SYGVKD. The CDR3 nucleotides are TGTGCCATCAGTGAGCGGGGGAAAGGTGATGAGCAGTTCTTC. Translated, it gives CAISERGKGDEQFF.

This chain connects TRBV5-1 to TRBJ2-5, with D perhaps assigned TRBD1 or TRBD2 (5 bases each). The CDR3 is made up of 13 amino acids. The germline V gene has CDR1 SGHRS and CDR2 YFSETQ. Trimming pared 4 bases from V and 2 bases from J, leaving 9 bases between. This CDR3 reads CASSQGPQETQYF. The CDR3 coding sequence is TGCGCCAGCAGCCAGGGACCACAAGAGACCCAGTACTTC.

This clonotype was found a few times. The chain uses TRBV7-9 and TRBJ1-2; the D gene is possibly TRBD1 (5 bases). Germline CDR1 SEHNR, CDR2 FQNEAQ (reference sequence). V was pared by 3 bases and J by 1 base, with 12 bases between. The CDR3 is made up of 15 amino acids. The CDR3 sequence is CASSFLGGDNYGYTF. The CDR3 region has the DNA TGTGCCAGCAGCTTTCTCGGGGGAGATAACTATGGCTACACCTTC.

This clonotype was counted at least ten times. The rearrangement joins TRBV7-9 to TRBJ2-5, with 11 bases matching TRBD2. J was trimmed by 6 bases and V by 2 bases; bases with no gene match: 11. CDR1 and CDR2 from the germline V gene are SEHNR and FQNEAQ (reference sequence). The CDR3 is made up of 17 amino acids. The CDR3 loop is CASSLPRTSGGRKTQYF. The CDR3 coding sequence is TGTGCCAGCAGCTTACCCCGCACTAGCGGGGGTAGAAAGACCCAGTACTTC.

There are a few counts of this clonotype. The CDR3 region has the DNA TGCAGTGTTATGAGGGATGTCACAGATACGCAGTATTTT. It translates to CSVMRDVTDTQYF. The rearrangement links TRBV20-1 to TRBJ2-3; a weak D match, TRBD2 (5 bases). Germline values: CDR1 DFQATT, CDR2 SNEGSKA (reference sequence). The CDR3 sequence is 13 residues long. Between the trimmed V and J ends, which lost 7 bases and 2 bases, there was a span of 13 bases.

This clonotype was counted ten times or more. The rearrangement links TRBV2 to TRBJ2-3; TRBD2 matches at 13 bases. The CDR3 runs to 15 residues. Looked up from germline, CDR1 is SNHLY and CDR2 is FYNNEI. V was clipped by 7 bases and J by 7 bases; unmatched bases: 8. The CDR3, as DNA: TGTGCCAGCAACGGACTAGCGGGGGCCACGAATACGCAGTATTTT. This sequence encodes CASNGLAGATNTQYF.

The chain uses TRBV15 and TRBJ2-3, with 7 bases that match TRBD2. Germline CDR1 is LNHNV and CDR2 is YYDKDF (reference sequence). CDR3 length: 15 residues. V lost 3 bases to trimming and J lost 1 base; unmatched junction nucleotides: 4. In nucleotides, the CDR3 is TGTGCCACCAGCAGGGGGGGGACCGGCACAGATACGCAGTATTTT. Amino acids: CATSRGGTGTDTQYF.

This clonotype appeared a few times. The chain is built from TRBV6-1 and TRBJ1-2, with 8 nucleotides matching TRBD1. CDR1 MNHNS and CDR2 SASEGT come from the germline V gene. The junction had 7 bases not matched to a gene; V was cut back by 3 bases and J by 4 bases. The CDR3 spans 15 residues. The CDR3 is CASSDPGQGLYGYTF. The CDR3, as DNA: TGTGCCAGCAGTGACCCTGGACAGGGACTCTATGGCTACACCTTC.

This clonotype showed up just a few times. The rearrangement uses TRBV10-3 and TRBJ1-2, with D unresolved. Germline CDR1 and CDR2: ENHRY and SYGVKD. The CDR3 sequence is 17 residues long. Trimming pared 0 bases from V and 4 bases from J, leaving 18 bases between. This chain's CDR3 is CAISESGGKPRGYGYTF. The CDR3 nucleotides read TGTGCCATCAGTGAGTCAGGAGGCAAACCCCGGGGCTATGGCTACACCTTC.

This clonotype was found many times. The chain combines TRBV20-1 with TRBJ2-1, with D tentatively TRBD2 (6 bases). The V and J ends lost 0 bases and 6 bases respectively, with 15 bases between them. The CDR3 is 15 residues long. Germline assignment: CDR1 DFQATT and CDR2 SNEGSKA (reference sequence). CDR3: CSARDPGLNFNEQFF. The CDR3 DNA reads TGCAGTGCTAGAGATCCCGGACTAAACTTCAATGAGCAGTTCTTC.

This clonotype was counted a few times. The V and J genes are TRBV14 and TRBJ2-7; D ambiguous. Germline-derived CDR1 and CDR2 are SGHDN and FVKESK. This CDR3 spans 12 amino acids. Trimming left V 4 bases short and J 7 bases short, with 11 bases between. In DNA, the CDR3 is TGTGCCAGCAGCCTAGGCAGGAGAGAGCAGTACTTC. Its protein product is CASSLGRREQYF.

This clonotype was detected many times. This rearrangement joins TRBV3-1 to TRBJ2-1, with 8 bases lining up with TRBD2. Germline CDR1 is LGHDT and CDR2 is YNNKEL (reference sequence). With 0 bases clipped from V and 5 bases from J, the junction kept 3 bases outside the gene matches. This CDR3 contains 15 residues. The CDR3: CASSQDPGGDNEQFF. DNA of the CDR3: TGTGCCAGCAGCCAAGATCCGGGGGGGGACAATGAGCAGTTCTTC.

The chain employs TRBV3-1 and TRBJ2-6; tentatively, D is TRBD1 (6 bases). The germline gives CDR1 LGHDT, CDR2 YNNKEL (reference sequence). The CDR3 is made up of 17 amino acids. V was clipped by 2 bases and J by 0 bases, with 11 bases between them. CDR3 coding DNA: TGTGCCAGCAGCCAACGAGGGGGAGTCTCTGGGGCCAACGTCCTGACTTTC. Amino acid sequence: CASSQRGGVSGANVLTF.

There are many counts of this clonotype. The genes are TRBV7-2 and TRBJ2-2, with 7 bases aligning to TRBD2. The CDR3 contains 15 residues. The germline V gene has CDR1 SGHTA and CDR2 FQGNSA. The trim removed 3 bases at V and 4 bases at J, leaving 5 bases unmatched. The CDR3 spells CASSFGGGPTGELFF. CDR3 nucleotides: TGTGCCAGCAGCTTCGGGGGAGGGCCCACCGGGGAGCTGTTTTTT.

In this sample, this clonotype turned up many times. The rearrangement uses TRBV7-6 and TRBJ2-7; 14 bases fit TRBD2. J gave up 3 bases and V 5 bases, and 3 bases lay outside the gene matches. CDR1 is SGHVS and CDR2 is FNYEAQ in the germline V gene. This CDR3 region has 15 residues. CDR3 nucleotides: TGTGCCAGCAGCGGGACTAGCGGGGGACTCTACGAGCAGTACTTC. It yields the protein CASSGTSGGLYEQYF.

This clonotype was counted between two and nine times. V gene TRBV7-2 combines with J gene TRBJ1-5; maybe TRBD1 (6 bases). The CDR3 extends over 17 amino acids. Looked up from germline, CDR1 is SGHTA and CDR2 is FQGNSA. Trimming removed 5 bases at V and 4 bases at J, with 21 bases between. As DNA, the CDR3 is TGTGCCAGCAGCCCCCGAGGGGGGGGGCAAGGAAATCAGCCCCAGCATTTT. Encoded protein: CASSPRGGGQGNQPQHF. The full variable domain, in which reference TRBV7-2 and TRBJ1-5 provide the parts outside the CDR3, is GAGVSQSPSNKVTEKGKDVELRCDPISGHTALYWYRQSLGQGLEFLIYFQGNSAPDKSGLPSDRFSAERTGGSVSTLTIQRTQQEDSAVYLCASSPRGGGQGNQPQHFGDGTRLSIL.

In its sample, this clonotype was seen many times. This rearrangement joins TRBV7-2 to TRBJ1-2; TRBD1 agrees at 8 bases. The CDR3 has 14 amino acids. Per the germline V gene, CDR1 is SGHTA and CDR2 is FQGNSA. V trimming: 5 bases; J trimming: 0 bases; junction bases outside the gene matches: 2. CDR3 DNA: TGTGCCAGCAGCCGACAGGGGACTAACTATGGCTACACCTTC. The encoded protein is CASSRQGTNYGYTF.

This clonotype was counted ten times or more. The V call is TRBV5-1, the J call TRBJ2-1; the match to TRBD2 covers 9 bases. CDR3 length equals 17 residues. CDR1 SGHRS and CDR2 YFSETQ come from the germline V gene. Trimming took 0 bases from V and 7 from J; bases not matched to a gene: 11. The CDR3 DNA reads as TGCGCCAGCAGCTTGGCACTAGCGGGCCAAATGGTGAATGAGCAGTTCTTC. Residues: CASSLALAGQMVNEQFF.

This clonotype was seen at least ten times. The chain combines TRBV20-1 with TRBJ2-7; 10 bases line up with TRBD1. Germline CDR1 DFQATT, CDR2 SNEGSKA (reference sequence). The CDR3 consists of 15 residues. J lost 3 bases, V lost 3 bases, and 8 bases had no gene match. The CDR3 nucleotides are TGCAGTGCTAGGCCGGGGACAGGGGTGGACTACGAGCAGTACTTC. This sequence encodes CSARPGTGVDYEQYF.